These 15 T cell receptor beta chains were all obtained from the same sample, sequenced in a study of blood T cells in healthy people across ages. Then a second PCR, running roughly 6 to 12 cycles, was carried out with a sample-barcoded 5' primer and a J-beta primer mix. TCRdb ran MiXCR on the 5' RACE reads and lists one entry per CDR3 protein. The sample carries roughly 1.5 million distinct CDR3 sequences, 35% to 45% recorded once. The sample taken for sequencing was blood. The source of these receptors is a woman under 30 in good health.

A remark on this clonotype: This could be a read error, since a much larger clone is one nucleotide away. The V and J genes are TRBV12-3 or TRBV12-4 and TRBJ1-1; possibly TRBD1 for D (5 bases). The CDR3 contains 14 residues. CDR3 sequence: CASSPGLLNTGAFF. The CDR3 DNA sequence: TGTGCCAGCAGTCCGGGACTTCTGAACACTGGAGCTTTCTTT.

This clonotype was counted a few times. This may be a read error, as it is one base from a much larger clone. The chain is built from TRBV7-9 and TRBJ2-3; D gene uncertain. Germline V CDR1 and CDR2: SEHNR, FQNEAQ (reference sequence). The ends were cut back, 5 bases at V and 2 bases at J, with 11 bases in the middle. The CDR3 length is 14 residues. The CDR3 sequence: CASSAMRLTDTQYF. In DNA form, the CDR3 reads TGTGCCAGCAGCGCAATGCGTCTCACAGATACGCAGTATTTT.

The CDR3 DNA reads as TGTGCCAGCAGCTCAGGGACAGGGAGGAGGTCCTACAATGAGCAGTTCTTC. Residues: CASSSGTGRRSYNEQFF. This sequence joins TRBV7-9 and TRBJ2-1; 9 nucleotides agree with TRBD1. The V segment lost 4 bases and the J segment 1 base; nucleotides outside the gene matches: 8. CDR1 is SEHNR and CDR2 is FQNEAQ in the germline V gene (reference sequence). The CDR3 spans 17 residues.

This clonotype occurred a few times. The rearrangement joins TRBV7-2 to TRBJ1-1; unclear D gene. The V gene lost 4 bases and the J gene lost 3 bases, with 15 bases spanning the gap. This CDR3 spans 15 amino acids. Germline V gene sequence: CDR1 SGHTA, CDR2 FQGNSA. CDR3 residues: CASSSTMARDTEAFF. Here the CDR3 DNA reads TGTGCCAGCAGCTCGACAATGGCCCGGGACACTGAAGCTTTCTTT.

J is TRBJ2-5 and V is TRBV12-3 or TRBV12-4; tentative D call: TRBD2 (5 bases). There are 15 residues in the CDR3. V was pared by 5 bases and J by 11 bases, with 24 bases between. CDR3 DNA: TGTGCCAGCAGTCCGTTTAAGGGAGCACTCAATGAGCAGTACTTC. This sequence encodes CASSPFKGALNEQYF.

This clonotype appeared many times. The J gene is TRBJ1-1, the V gene TRBV7-9; a possible D gene is TRBD1 (5 bases). Trimming removed 6 bases at V and 4 bases at J, with 9 bases between. The germline CDR1 and CDR2 sequences are SEHNR and FQNEAQ (reference sequence). The CDR3 length is 12 residues. The CDR3 DNA follows: TGTGCCAGCAGTCCAGGGTCCACTGAAGCTTTCTTT. Translated, it gives CASSPGSTEAFF.

This clonotype was counted between two and nine times. The rearrangement joins TRBV7-6 to TRBJ2-7, with D possibly being TRBD2 (6 bases). Germline lookup yields CDR1 SGHVS and CDR2 FNYEAQ. The CDR3 runs to 15 residues. Trimming took off 5 bases at V and 4 bases at J, with 18 bases between the two ends. CDR3 loop: CASSTFTGASYEQYF. The CDR3 bases are TGTGCCAGCAGCACCTTTACGGGAGCATCTTACGAGCAGTACTTC. Combining the CDR3 with reference TRBV7-6 and TRBJ2-7 gives the whole variable domain GAGVSQSPRYKVTKRGQDVALRCDPISGHVSLYWYRQALGQGPEFLTYFNYEAQQDKSGLPNDRFSAERPEGSISTLTIQRTEQRDSAMYRCASSTFTGASYEQYFGPGTRLTVT.

V is TRBV9 and J is TRBJ2-6; TRBD1 might be the D (6 bases). This CDR3 has 19 residues. The V and J ends lost 0 bases and 0 bases respectively, with 16 bases between them. CDR1 SGDLS and CDR2 YYNGEE come from the germline V gene. The CDR3 region is CASSVDFAGVSSGANVLTF. CDR3 DNA: TGTGCCAGCAGCGTAGACTTCGCAGGGGTAAGCTCTGGGGCCAACGTCCTGACTTTC.

This clonotype was recorded a few times. The chain joins TRBV21-1 to TRBJ1-2; TRBD1 is the table's D call, not checked against the DNA. TRBV21-1 is a pseudogene locus. This CDR3 has 14 amino acids. CDR3 amino acids: CASTNNRVNYGYTF. The CDR3 DNA sequence: TGTGCCAGCACCAACAACAGGGTTAACTATGGCTACACCTTC.

In DNA, the CDR3 is TGTGCCACCAAACTGCGTTTCACAGATACGCAGTATTTT. This encodes CATKLRFTDTQYF. The genes are TRBV15 and TRBJ2-3; D is unclear. The germline gives CDR1 LNHNV, CDR2 YYDKDF (reference sequence). Deletions cut 7 bases from V and 2 bases from J, with 10 bases between. The CDR3 runs 13 residues.

This clonotype has a single count. V and J are TRBV11-2 and TRBJ1-2, with 10 bases fitting TRBD1. Germline CDR1 and CDR2: SGHAT and FQNNGV. The J segment lost 6 bases and the V segment lost 2 bases, leaving 3 bases of the junction unmatched. The CDR3 is 14 residues long. The CDR3 nucleotides are TGTGCCAGCAGCTTACCCGGACAGGGGGATGGCTACACCTTC. This codes for CASSLPGQGDGYTF.

The V call is TRBV3-1, the J call TRBJ2-3; 7 bases map to TRBD2. The germline V gene encodes CDR1 LGHDT and CDR2 YNNKEL (reference sequence). The junction had 7 bases not matched to a gene; V was cut back by 2 bases and J by 5 bases. CDR3 length: 15 residues. The CDR3, as DNA: TGTGCCAGCAGCCAAATCGGGAGGCCGGGAGATACGCAGTATTTT. This sequence encodes CASSQIGRPGDTQYF.

This chain connects TRBV24-1 to TRBJ2-1; TRBD2 matches 10 bases. CDR3 length: 16 residues. Trimming removed 3 bases from V and 8 bases from J; junction bases left unmatched: 9. Germline values: CDR1 KGHDR, CDR2 SFDVKD. CDR3 nucleotides: TGTGCCACCAGTGATGCCAGCGGGAGGGCCCGATATGAGCAGTTCTTC. Its translation is CATSDASGRARYEQFF.

CDR3 region: CASQTGTNSYNEQYF. CDR3 bases: TGTGCCAGTCAGACCGGGACTAACTCCTACAATGAGCAGTACTTC. This chain links TRBV27 with TRBJ2-1; 7 nucleotides align to TRBD2. TRBJ2-7 explains the end of the DNA better; the J call may be wrong. Per germline, CDR1 MNHEY and CDR2 SMNVEV (reference sequence). The CDR3 sequence is 15 residues long.

This clonotype was counted between two and nine times. J is TRBJ2-1 and V is TRBV5-1; 12 nucleotides align to TRBD2. The CDR3 loop spans 15 amino acids. From germline, CDR1 is SGHRS and CDR2 YFSETQ. V lost 0 bases, J lost 9 bases, and 4 bases stayed unmatched. The CDR3 DNA is TGCGCCAGCAGCTTGGTGGCTAGCGGGAGGGCTGAGCAGTTCTTC. Translation: CASSLVASGRAEQFF.